The 4 T cell receptor beta chains in this list originate from one sample, sequenced in a study of cytomegalovirus exposure and HLA in healthy donors. The PCR was carried out with 60 Vbeta primers and 13 Jbeta primers. Generated by immunoSEQ multiplex PCR, the TCRdb table keeps only in-frame clones and is missing some. The table lists 50,000 to 70,000 clones. Sequencing input: PBMCs. The source is a woman between 18 and 30 years old in good health and CMV-seronegative.

The chain is built from TRBV5-1 and TRBJ2-2, with a weak D call TRBD1 (5 bases). CDR3 size: 16 residues. Germline CDR1 is SGHRS and CDR2 is YFSETQ. The V gene lost 0 bases and the J gene lost 3 bases, with 12 bases spanning the gap. The CDR3 DNA is TGCGCCAGCAGCTTGGTAGGGGAAGGAGACACCGGGGAGCTGTTTTTT. Its translation: CASSLVGEGDTGELFF.

J is TRBJ1-1 and V is TRBV7-2; D is uncertain. The CDR3 totals 15 residues. In germline, CDR1 is SGHTA, CDR2 FQGNSA. Trimming shortened V by 1 base and J by 0 bases, and 9 bases separated the two germline ends. The CDR3 loop reads CASSLDASMNTEAFF. The CDR3, as DNA: TGTGCCAGCAGCTTAGATGCCAGTATGAACACTGAAGCTTTCTTT.

This chain connects TRBV6-5 to TRBJ2-1, with unresolved D. The CDR3 extends over 16 amino acids. Germline lookup yields CDR1 MNHEY and CDR2 SVGAGI. Trimming pared 0 bases from V and 5 bases from J, leaving 14 bases between. The CDR3 spells CASSYSPLGPDNEQFF. The CDR3 coding sequence is TGTGCCAGCAGTTACTCTCCACTTGGTCCTGACAATGAGCAGTTCTTC.

The chain employs TRBV6-5 and TRBJ2-5, with 8 bases that match TRBD1. This CDR3 is 15 amino acids long. Per the germline V gene, CDR1 is MNHEY and CDR2 is SVGAGI. Trimming cost V 4 bases and J 2 bases; bases outside gene matches: 6. The CDR3 sequence: CASSFRTGRQETQYF. CDR3 in DNA: TGTGCCAGCAGTTTTAGGACAGGGAGGCAAGAGACCCAGTACTTC.